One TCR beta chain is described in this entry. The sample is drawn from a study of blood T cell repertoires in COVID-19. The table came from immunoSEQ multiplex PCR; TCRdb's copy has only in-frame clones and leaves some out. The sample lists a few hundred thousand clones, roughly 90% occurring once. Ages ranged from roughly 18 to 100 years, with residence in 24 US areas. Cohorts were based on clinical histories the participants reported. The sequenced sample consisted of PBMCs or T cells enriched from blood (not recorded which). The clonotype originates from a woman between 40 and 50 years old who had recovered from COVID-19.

The DNA of the CDR3 is TGTGCCAGCAGCAGACAGGGGGGGAGAGCCGGGGAGCTGTTTTTT. Protein sequence: CASSRQGGRAGELFF. The rearrangement joins TRBV6-5 to TRBJ2-2, with 9 bases that match TRBD1. J gave up 6 bases and V 6 bases, and 8 bases lay outside the gene matches. Germline-derived CDR1 and CDR2 are MNHEY and SVGAGI. The CDR3 runs 15 residues.